This T cell receptor (beta chain) appears in the sequencing data of a study of T cell clusters in autoimmune cytopenias. Study background: A median of around 50,000 TRB reads per sample yielded a median approximately 2,400 distinct clonotypes.

Each sample's input was around 270 ng genomic DNA, 30,000 to 45,000 genome equivalents. Multiplex touch-down PCR amplified TRB using TRB-A and TRB-B pools in one tube. TCRdb re-called the multiplex PCR reads and gives one entry per CDR3 protein, without DNA. The data show some 4,100 distinct CDR3 sequences, and the top ten clones hold about 19%. Frequency places this clonotype as medium-sized. Its specificity is unknown. Overall study results and limits: The cluster-lack signature was not seen for secondary cytopenia versus chronic lymphocytic leukemia.

This sample also appeared in a second study, on T cell repertoires in aging, cancer and after chemotherapy. That publication notes: About 9.1 million TCR reads were in the whole dataset.

The clonotype originates from a human donor in good health. Sequenced: peripheral blood.

This chain's CDR3 is CSVDFTGEQYF. The rearrangement uses TRBV29-1 and TRBJ2-7; TCRdb's D gene call, TRBD1, goes unchecked for lack of DNA. Per germline, CDR1 SQVTM and CDR2 ANQGSEA. The CDR3 has 11 amino acids.